Shown below are 13 T cell receptor beta chains from a single sample sequenced in a study of cytomegalovirus exposure and HLA in healthy donors. With 60 Vbeta and 13 Jbeta primers, the PCR was carried out. Profiling relied on immunoSEQ multiplex PCR, and the TCRdb table lists in-frame clones only, not all of them. Its table records around 110,000 clones. Material for sequencing was PBMCs. The receptors stem from a man aged 25-40 years in good health and CMV-seronegative.

The chain carries TRBV5-6 and TRBJ1-1, with D perhaps matching TRBD1 (5 bases). This CDR3 is built from 16 residues. Germline-derived CDR1 and CDR2 are SGHDT and YYEEEE. V was trimmed by 4 bases and J by 3 bases, leaving 19 bases between them. The CDR3 sequence is CASSPLSGNMDTEAFF. The DNA of the CDR3 is TGTGCCAGCAGCCCCCTATCAGGGAATATGGACACTGAAGCTTTCTTT.

This chain connects TRBV5-5 to TRBJ1-1; 10 bases line up with TRBD1. CDR1 and CDR2 (germline): SGHKS, YYEKEE (reference sequence). The CDR3 spans 17 residues. V shed 2 bases, J shed 4 bases, and the junction held 11 bases outside the gene matches. The CDR3, as DNA: TGTGCCAGCAGCTTCACCCTCTCTGACAGGGGGCCCACTGAAGCTTTCTTT. Translating gives CASSFTLSDRGPTEAFF.

This chain links TRBV5-4 with TRBJ1-2; tentative D call: TRBD1 (5 bases). The CDR3 runs to 13 residues. Germline CDR1 SGHNT, CDR2 YYREEE (reference sequence). V was pared by 0 bases and J by 4 bases, with 7 bases between. The CDR3 DNA reads as TGTGCCAGCAGCTTGGGGGGCTCCTATGGCTACACCTTC. It yields the protein CASSLGGSYGYTF.

The chain is built from TRBV5-6 and TRBJ2-1; 13 nucleotides agree with TRBD2. CDR3 length equals 17 residues. Germline trimming cut 0 bases from V and 9 bases from J; bases unmatched to any gene: 9. Germline CDR1 is SGHDT and CDR2 is YYEEEE. The CDR3 region has the DNA TGTGCCAGCAGCTTGGCCGCAACTAGCGGGGGGGTTGGTGAGCAGTTCTTC. Its protein is CASSLAATSGGVGEQFF.

This chain uses TRBV14 with TRBJ2-7; possibly TRBD1 for D (7 bases). Germline-derived CDR1 and CDR2 are SGHDN and FVKESK. The CDR3 totals 14 residues. Trimming cost V 5 bases and J 3 bases, with 14 bases left between them. The CDR3 DNA reads TGTGCCAGCAGCAATCAGGGGGGTTTCTACGAGCAGTACTTC. Its translation: CASSNQGGFYEQYF.

CDR3 in amino acids: CASKEVSTNEKLFF. The DNA of the CDR3 is TGTGCCAGCAAAGAGGTTTCAACTAATGAAAAACTGTTTTTT. The chain links TRBV10-3 to TRBJ1-4; D ambiguous. The CDR3 totals 14 residues. Germline V gene lookup returns CDR1 ENHRY and CDR2 SYGVKD. The V gene lost 10 bases and the J gene lost 0 bases, with 12 bases spanning the gap.

The chain joins TRBV10-3 to TRBJ1-5, with TRBD1 as a possible D gene (6 bases). Trimming left V 10 bases short and J 0 bases short, with 13 bases between. CDR3 length: 14 amino acids. The germline V gene encodes CDR1 ENHRY and CDR2 SYGVKD. Here the CDR3 DNA reads TGTGCCAGCGGGGGCCCCAATAGCAATCAGCCCCAGCATTTT. It translates to CASGGPNSNQPQHF.

The V and J genes are TRBV7-2 and TRBJ2-5; tentative D call: TRBD1 (8 bases). Trimming left V 2 bases short and J 5 bases short, with 12 bases between. The CDR3 totals 14 residues. Germline values: CDR1 SGHTA, CDR2 FQGNSA. CDR3 region: CASSLNRGGETQYF. CDR3 DNA: TGTGCCAGCAGCTTAAACAGGGGGGGGGAGACCCAGTACTTC.

V usage is TRBV6-6 and J usage is TRBJ2-5; 7 bases line up with TRBD1. The J call is doubtful: the DNA matches TRBJ2-7 better. The germline V gene encodes CDR1 MNHNY and CDR2 SVGAGI (reference sequence). The length of the CDR3 is 13 residues. The CDR3 sequence: CASTYGQEYEQYF. CDR3 coding DNA: TGTGCCAGCACCTACGGACAGGAGTACGAGCAGTACTTC.

The chain couples TRBV5-1 to TRBJ2-1, with 9 bases matching TRBD2. The CDR3 is made up of 15 amino acids. Germline V CDR1 and CDR2: SGHRS, YFSETQ. After removal of 0 bases from V and 9 bases from J, the junction contained 7 bases not matched to a gene. CDR3 in DNA: TGCGCCAGCAGCTTGGCCAGCGGGGGGTCTGGTGAGCAGTTCTTC. Translation gives CASSLASGGSGEQFF.

This rearrangement joins TRBV5-6 to TRBJ1-1; no definite D call. The germline V gene encodes CDR1 SGHDT and CDR2 YYEEEE. CDR3 length equals 16 residues. The V end was cut by 5 bases, the J end by 3 bases, with 20 bases between. In nucleotides, the CDR3 is TGTGCCAGCAGGCCTACTTCGGAGGGAGGAGACACTGAAGCTTTCTTT. Translating it yields CASRPTSEGGDTEAFF.

V and J are TRBV29-1 and TRBJ1-1, with 9 bases aligning to TRBD1. The CDR3 contains 13 residues. The V segment lost 7 bases and the J segment 4 bases; nucleotides outside the gene matches: 7. CDR1 SQVTM and CDR2 ANQGSEA come from the germline V gene. In DNA, the CDR3 is TGCAGCGGGACAGGGGCTCGAACCACTGAAGCTTTCTTT. Its protein is CSGTGARTTEAFF.

The gene calls are TRBV6-1 and TRBJ2-1; D gene ambiguous. CDR1 and CDR2 from the germline V gene are MNHNS and SASEGT. The CDR3 is made up of 18 amino acids. V was pared by 1 base and J by 5 bases, with 21 bases between. The CDR3 sequence: CASSEDLRGYTRNNEQFF. In nucleotides, the CDR3 is TGTGCCAGCAGTGAAGATTTGAGAGGTTACACAAGGAACAATGAGCAGTTCTTC.